The 11 T cell receptor beta chains given below trace back to one sample, sequenced in a study of OX40 agonist ivuxolimab in advanced cancers. Clones were read by immunoSEQ multiplex PCR, and TCRdb kept only the in-frame ones, dropping some. Of 85,000 to 100,000 clones listed, 70% to 90% are singletons. Here the sequenced sample was CD4+ or CD8+ T cells sorted from blood, taken in a trial of the OX40 agonist ivuxolimab. Receptor source: an adult with an advanced solid tumor such as melanoma, head and neck, liver or kidney cancer.

The gene calls are TRBV5-4 and TRBJ1-4, with 9 bases that match TRBD1. J was trimmed by 6 bases and V by 1 base; bases with no gene match: 7. The germline V gene encodes CDR1 SGHNT and CDR2 YYREEE (reference sequence). This CDR3 spans 16 amino acids. The CDR3 DNA is TGTGCCAGCAGCTTGTACAGGGGGCTCGATCATGAAAAACTGTTTTTT. Residues: CASSLYRGLDHEKLFF.

This chain links TRBV30 with TRBJ2-7; D possibly uses TRBD1 or TRBD2 (5 bases each). V was cut by 3 bases and J by 6 bases, with 21 bases left in between. The CDR3 is 15 amino acids. CDR1 and CDR2 from the germline V gene are GTSNPN and SVGIG (reference sequence). The CDR3 coding sequence is TGTGCCTGGAGAGATCGGGGCCCACGACAAGGCGAGCAGTACTTC. Protein: CAWRDRGPRQGEQYF.

This clone was seen a single time. This sequence joins TRBV4-3 and TRBJ1-1, with unresolved D. This CDR3 spans 14 amino acids. Germline V gene sequence: CDR1 LGHNA, CDR2 YSLEER. The V and J ends lost 8 bases and 2 bases respectively, with 15 bases between them. CDR3 sequence reads: CASRPDLINTEAFF. Here the CDR3 DNA reads TGCGCCAGCCGACCCGATTTAATTAACACTGAAGCTTTCTTT.

This sequence joins TRBV19 and TRBJ1-3; no clear D gene. V was shortened by 3 bases and J by 7 bases, with 10 bases between the two germline ends. Germline assignment: CDR1 LNHDA and CDR2 SQIVND (reference sequence). This CDR3 is 13 amino acids long. As DNA, the CDR3 is TGTGCCAGTAGTATCGGCGGCCGGAACACCATATATTTT. Amino acids: CASSIGGRNTIYF.

This sequence joins TRBV28 and TRBJ1-2, with 12 bases aligning to TRBD1. The length of the CDR3 is 17 residues. V lost 5 bases, J lost 5 bases, and 12 bases stayed unmatched. Germline CDR1 is MDHEN and CDR2 is SYDVKM. Written as DNA, the CDR3 is TGTGCCAGCAGTCCTACCTCCGGGACAGGGGGCCGGTATGGCTACACCTTC. Residues: CASSPTSGTGGRYGYTF.

The rearrangement uses TRBV5-1 and TRBJ1-5; 7 nucleotides match TRBD1. There are 15 residues in the CDR3. The ends lost 4 bases at V and 0 bases at J; junction bases unmatched: 4. Per germline, CDR1 SGHRS and CDR2 YFSETQ. The CDR3 DNA reads TGCGCCAGCAGCCCCACAGGGGATAGCAATCAGCCCCAGCATTTT. Translated, it gives CASSPTGDSNQPQHF. Full variable domain (outside the CDR3, taken from reference TRBV5-1 and TRBJ1-5): KAGVTQTPRYLIKTRGQQVTLSCSPISGHRSVSWYQQTPGQGLQFLFEYFSETQRNKGNFPGRFSGRQFSNSRSEMNVSTLELGDSALYLCASSPTGDSNQPQHFGDGTRLSIL.

This clone has a single count. This chain links TRBV28 with TRBJ1-2; D is possibly TRBD1 (6 bases). Germline CDR1 and CDR2: MDHEN and SYDVKM. V lost 3 bases, J lost 2 bases, and 10 bases lay in between. The CDR3 is 14 amino acids. The CDR3 bases are TGTGCCAGCAGTTTGACAGGAAGAAACTATGGCTACACCTTC. Protein sequence: CASSLTGRNYGYTF.

A note on this clone: Different DNA sequences within this sample yield the same CDR3. The V and J genes are TRBV7-2 and TRBJ1-6; D is ambiguous. CDR3 size: 11 residues. Trimming removed 1 base at V and 10 bases at J, with 2 bases between. The germline CDR1 and CDR2 sequences are SGHTA and FQGNSA. The CDR3 DNA follows: TGTGCCAGCAGCTTAGGCTCACCCCTCCACTTT. This sequence encodes CASSLGSPLHF.

On this clone: A read error may account for a junction end that differs from germline. V is TRBV30 and J is TRBJ2-5; no clear D. Germline-derived CDR1 and CDR2 are GTSNPN and SVGIG (reference sequence). The CDR3 is 13 amino acids. The DNA for the CDR3 is TGTGCCTGGGGTGTCACAGTACAAGAGACCCAGTACTTC. It is translated as CAWGVTVQETQYF.

The chain has TRBV2 and TRBJ2-5; D unclear. CDR1 is SNHLY, CDR2 FYNNEI, per germline. The CDR3 length is 12 residues. Trimming shortened V by 4 bases and J by 2 bases, and 5 bases separated the two germline ends. DNA for the CDR3: TGTGCCAGCAGTGGCTTACAAGAGACCCAGTACTTC. Translating gives CASSGLQETQYF. The complete variable domain, with remaining parts taken from reference TRBV2 and TRBJ2-5, reads EPEVTQTPSHQVTQMGQEVILRCVPISNHLYFYWYRQILGQKVEFLVSFYNNEISEKSEIFDDQFSVERPDGSNFTLKIRSTKLEDSAMYFCASSGLQETQYFGPGTRLLVL.

V and J are TRBV5-4 and TRBJ2-4; D gene uncertain. V was trimmed by 4 bases and J by 4 bases, leaving 6 bases between them. The CDR3 loop spans 12 amino acids. Per germline, CDR1 SGHNT and CDR2 YYREEE (reference sequence). The CDR3 nucleotides read TGTGCCAGCAGCCCAGATAAAAACATTCAGTACTTC. Translated, it gives CASSPDKNIQYF.